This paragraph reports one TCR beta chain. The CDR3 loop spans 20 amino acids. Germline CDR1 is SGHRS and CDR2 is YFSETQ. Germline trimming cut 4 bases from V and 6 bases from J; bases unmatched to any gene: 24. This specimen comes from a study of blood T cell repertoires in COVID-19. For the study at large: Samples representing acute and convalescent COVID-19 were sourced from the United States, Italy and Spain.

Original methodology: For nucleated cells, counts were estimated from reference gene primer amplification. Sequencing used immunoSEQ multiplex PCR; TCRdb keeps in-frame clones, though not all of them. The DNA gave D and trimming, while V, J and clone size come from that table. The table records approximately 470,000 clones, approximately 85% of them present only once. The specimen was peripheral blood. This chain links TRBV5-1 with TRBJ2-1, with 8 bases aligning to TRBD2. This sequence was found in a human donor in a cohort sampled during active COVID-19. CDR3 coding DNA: TGCGCCAGCAGCCCGATCTTGCCGGGAGGGACCCTGAGCCGAACCAATGAGCAGTTCTTC. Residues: CASSPILPGGTLSRTNEQFF.